The source of this T cell receptor beta chain is a study of T cell responses to AZD1222 COVID-19 vaccine. About this clone itself: Its matching antigen is unknown.

V was clipped by 2 bases and J by 4 bases; unmatched bases: 4. The V gene's germline CDR1 is SGHNT and CDR2 YYREEE (reference sequence). The CDR3 length is 14 residues. Profiled with immunoSEQ multiplex PCR; TCRdb holds only in-frame clones, not every one. The sample records 160,000 or so clones, just under 90% being singletons. Notes on the study in general: AZD1222 recipients seropositive at baseline numbered only 5 or 6.

The receptor was derived from an adult who received the MenACWY meningococcal vaccine as a control. The chain links TRBV5-4 to TRBJ1-2; 8 bases are a match to TRBD1. The starting material was peripheral blood, obtained 28 days after the second dose of the MenACWY control vaccine. CDR3 protein: CASSFRQGSYGYTF. Written as DNA, the CDR3 is TGTGCCAGCAGCTTCCGACAGGGGAGCTATGGCTACACCTTC.